This T cell receptor beta chain was sequenced during a study of blood T cell repertoires in COVID-19. Study information: In each case, the material was cDNA or gDNA derived from T cells, B-cell-depleted T cells, or PBMCs.

The method was immunoSEQ multiplex PCR; TCRdb's version includes in-frame clones alone and lacks a portion of them. The sample lists some 180,000 clones; roughly 84% were seen once. CDR1 is SGDLS, CDR2 YYNGEE, per germline. The CDR3 totals 15 residues. The V and J ends lost 3 bases and 0 bases, in that order; junction bases with no gene match: 3. Patients of the Seattle cohort, enrolled during active infection, were followed longitudinally. The chain joins TRBV9 to TRBJ2-1; 7 bases are a match to TRBD1. The material sequenced was peripheral blood. The receptor comes from a woman aged 40 to 50 with COVID-19, enrolled during active disease. The DNA for the CDR3 is TGTGCCAGCAGCGCTTGGGACAGCTCCTACAATGAGCAGTTCTTC. Its translation: CASSAWDSSYNEQFF.